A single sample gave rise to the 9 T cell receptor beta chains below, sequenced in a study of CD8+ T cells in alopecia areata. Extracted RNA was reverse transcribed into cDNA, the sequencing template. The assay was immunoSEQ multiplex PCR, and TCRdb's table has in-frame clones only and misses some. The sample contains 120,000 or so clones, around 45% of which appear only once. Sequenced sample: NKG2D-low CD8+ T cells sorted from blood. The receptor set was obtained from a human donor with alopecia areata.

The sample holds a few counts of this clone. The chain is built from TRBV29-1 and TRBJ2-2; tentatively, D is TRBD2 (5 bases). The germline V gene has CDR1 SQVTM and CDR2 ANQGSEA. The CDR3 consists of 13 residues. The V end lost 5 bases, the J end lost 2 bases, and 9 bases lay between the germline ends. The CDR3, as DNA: TGCAGCGTTAGGAGGATTAACACCGGGGAGCTGTTTTTT. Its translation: CSVRRINTGELFF.

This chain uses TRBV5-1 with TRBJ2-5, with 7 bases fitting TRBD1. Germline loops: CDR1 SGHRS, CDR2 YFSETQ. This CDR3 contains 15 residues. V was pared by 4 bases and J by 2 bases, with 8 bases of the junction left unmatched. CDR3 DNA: TGCGCCAGCAGCGCGACAGGGTGGCAACAAGAGACCCAGTACTTC. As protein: CASSATGWQQETQYF.

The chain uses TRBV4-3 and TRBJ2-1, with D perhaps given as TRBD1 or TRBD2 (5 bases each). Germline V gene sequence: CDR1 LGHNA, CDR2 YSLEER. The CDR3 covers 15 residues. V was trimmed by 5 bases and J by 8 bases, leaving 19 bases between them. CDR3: CASSTLVGTGDEQFF. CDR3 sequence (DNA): TGCGCCAGCAGCACTTTAGTGGGGACCGGGGATGAGCAGTTCTTC.

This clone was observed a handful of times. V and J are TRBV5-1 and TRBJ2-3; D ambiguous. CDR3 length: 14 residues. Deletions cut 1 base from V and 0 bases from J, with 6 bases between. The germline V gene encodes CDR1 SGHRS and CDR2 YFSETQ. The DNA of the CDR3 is TGCGCCAGCAGCTTGAGGCAGAGCACAGATACGCAGTATTTT. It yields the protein CASSLRQSTDTQYF. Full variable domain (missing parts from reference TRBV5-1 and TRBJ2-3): KAGVTQTPRYLIKTRGQQVTLSCSPISGHRSVSWYQQTPGQGLQFLFEYFSETQRNKGNFPGRFSGRQFSNSRSEMNVSTLELGDSALYLCASSLRQSTDTQYFGPGTRLTVL.

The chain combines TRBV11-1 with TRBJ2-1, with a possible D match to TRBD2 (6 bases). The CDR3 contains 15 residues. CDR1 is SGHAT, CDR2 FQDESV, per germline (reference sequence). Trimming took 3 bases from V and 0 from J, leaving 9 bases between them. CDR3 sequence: CASSFGTDSYNEQFF. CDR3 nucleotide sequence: TGTGCCAGCAGCTTCGGGACTGACTCCTACAATGAGCAGTTCTTC. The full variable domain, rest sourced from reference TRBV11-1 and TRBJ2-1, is EAEVAQSPRYKITEKSQAVAFWCDPISGHATLYWYRQILGQGPELLVQFQDESVVDDSQLPKDRFSAERLKGVDSTLKIQPAELGDSAMYLCASSFGTDSYNEQFFGPGTRLTVL.

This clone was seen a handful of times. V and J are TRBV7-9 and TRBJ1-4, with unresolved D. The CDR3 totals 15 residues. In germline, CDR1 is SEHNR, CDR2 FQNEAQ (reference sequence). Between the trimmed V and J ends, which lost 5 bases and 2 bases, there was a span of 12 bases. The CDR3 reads CASSPEGTTNEKLFF. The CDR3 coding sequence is TGTGCCAGCAGCCCCGAGGGTACGACTAATGAAAAACTGTTTTTT.

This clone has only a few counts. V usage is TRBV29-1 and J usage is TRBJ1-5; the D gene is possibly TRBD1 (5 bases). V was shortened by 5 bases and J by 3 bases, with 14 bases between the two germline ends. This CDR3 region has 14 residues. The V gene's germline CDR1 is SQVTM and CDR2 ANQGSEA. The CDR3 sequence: CSVTQGEDNQPQHF. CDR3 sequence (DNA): TGCAGCGTTACCCAGGGAGAAGACAATCAGCCCCAGCATTTT.

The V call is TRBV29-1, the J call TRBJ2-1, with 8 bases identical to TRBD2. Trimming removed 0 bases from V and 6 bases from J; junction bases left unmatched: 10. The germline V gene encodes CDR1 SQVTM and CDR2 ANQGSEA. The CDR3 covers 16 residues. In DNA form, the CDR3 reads TGCAGCGTTGAAGATTCACCGGGGACTAGTATCAATGAGCAGTTCTTC. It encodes CSVEDSPGTSINEQFF.

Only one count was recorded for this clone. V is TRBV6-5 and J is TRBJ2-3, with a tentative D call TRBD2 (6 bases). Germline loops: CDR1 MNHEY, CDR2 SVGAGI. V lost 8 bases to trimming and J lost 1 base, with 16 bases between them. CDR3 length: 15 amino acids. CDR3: CASGNSGWGTDTQYF. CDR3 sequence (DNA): TGTGCCAGCGGTAATAGCGGATGGGGCACAGATACGCAGTATTTT.